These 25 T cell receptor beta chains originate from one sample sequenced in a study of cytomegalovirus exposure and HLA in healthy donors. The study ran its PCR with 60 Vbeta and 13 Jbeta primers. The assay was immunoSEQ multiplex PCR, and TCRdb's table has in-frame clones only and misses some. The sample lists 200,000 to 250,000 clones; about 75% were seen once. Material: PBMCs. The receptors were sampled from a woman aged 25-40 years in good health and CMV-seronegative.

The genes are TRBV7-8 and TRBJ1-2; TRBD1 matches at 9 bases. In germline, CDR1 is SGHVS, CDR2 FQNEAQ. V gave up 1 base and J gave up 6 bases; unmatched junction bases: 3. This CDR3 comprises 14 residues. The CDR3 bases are TGTGCCAGCAGCTTAGGGACAGGGGAGAATGGCTACACCTTC. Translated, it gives CASSLGTGENGYTF.

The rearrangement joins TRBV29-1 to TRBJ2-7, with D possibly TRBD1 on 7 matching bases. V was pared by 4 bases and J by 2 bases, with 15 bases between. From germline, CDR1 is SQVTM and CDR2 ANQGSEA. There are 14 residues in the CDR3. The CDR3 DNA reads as TGCAGCGTTGGCGGGGACAGCGACACCTACGAGCAGTACTTC. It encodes CSVGGDSDTYEQYF.

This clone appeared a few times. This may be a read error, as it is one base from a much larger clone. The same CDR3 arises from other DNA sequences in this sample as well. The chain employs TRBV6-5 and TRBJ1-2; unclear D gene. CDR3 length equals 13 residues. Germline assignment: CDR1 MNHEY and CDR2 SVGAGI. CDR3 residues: CASSYEANYGYTF. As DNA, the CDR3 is TGTGCCAGCAGTTACGAGGCTAACTATGGCTACACCTTT.

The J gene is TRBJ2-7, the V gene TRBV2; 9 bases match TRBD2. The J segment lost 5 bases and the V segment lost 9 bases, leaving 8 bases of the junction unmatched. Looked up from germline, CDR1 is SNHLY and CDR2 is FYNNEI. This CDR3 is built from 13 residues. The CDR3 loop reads CASSWREGNEQYF. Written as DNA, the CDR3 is TGTGCCAGTAGCTGGCGGGAGGGCAACGAGCAGTACTTC.

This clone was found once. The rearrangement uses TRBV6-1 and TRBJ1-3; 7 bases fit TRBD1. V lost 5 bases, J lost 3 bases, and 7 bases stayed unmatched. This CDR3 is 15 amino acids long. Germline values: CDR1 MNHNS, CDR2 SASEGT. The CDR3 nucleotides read TGTGCCAGCAGTCTTCAGGGGGAAAGTGGAAACACCATATATTTT. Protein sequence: CASSLQGESGNTIYF.

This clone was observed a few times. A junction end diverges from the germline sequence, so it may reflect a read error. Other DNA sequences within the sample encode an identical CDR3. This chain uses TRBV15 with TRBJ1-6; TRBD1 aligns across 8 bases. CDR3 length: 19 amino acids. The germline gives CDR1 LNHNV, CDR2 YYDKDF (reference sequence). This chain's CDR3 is CATRGSGQEMSSYNSPLHF. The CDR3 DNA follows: TGTGCCACCAGGGGGTCGGGACAGGAGATGAGCTCCTATAACTCACCCCTCCACTTT.

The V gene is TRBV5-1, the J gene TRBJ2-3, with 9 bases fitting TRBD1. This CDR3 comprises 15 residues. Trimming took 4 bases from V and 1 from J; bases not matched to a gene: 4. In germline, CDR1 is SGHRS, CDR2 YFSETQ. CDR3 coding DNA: TGCGCCAGCAGCCCAAGGACAGGGGGCACAGATACGCAGTATTTT. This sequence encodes CASSPRTGGTDTQYF.

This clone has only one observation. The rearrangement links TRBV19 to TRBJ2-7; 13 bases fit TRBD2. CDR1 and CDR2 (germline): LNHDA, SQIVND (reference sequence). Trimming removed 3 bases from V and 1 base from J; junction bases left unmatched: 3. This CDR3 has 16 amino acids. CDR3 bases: TGTGCCAGTAGTATCCCGACTAGCGGGGGGTCCTACGAGCAGTACTTC. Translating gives CASSIPTSGGSYEQYF.

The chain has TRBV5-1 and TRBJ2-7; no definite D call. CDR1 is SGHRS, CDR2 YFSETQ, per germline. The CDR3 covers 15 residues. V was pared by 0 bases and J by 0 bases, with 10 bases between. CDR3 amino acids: CASSLGAGSSYEQYF. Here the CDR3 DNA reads TGCGCCAGCAGCTTGGGTGCAGGTTCCTCCTACGAGCAGTACTTC. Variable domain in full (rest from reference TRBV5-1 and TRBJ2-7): KAGVTQTPRYLIKTRGQQVTLSCSPISGHRSVSWYQQTPGQGLQFLFEYFSETQRNKGNFPGRFSGRQFSNSRSEMNVSTLELGDSALYLCASSLGAGSSYEQYFGPGTRLTVT.

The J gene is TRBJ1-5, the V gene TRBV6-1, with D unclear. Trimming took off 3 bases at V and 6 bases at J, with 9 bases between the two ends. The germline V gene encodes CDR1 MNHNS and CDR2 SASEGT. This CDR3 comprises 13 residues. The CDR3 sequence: CASSEWYSQPQHF. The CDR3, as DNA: TGTGCCAGCAGTGAGTGGTACAGTCAGCCCCAGCATTTT.

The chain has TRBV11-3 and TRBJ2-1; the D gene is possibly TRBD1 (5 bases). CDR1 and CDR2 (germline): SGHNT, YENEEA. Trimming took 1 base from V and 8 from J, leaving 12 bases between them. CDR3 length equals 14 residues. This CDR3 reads CASSLGGLPDEQFF. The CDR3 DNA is TGTGCCAGCAGCTTAGGGGGCCTCCCCGATGAGCAGTTCTTC.

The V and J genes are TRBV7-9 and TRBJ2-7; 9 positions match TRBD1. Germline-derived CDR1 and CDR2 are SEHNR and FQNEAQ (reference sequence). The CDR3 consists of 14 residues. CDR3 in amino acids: CAIAPGTGTYEQYF. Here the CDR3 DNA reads TGTGCTATAGCGCCGGGGACAGGGACCTACGAGCAGTACTTC.

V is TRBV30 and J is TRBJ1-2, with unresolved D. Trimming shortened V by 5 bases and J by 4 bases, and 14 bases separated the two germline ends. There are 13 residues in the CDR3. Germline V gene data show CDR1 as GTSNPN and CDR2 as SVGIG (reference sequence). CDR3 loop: CAWAPEYSYGYTF. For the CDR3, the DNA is TGTGCCTGGGCGCCTGAGTACAGCTATGGCTACACCTTC.

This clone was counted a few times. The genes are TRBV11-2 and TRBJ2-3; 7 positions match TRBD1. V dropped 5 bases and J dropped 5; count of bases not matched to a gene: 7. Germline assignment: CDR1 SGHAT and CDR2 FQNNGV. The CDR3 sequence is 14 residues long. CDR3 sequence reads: CASSPGSGGDTQYF. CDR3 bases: TGTGCCAGCAGCCCAGGGTCAGGGGGAGATACGCAGTATTTT.

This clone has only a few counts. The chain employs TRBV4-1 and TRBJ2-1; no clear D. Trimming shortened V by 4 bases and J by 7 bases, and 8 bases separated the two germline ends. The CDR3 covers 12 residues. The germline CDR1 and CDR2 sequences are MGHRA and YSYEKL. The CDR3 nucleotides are TGCGCCAGCAGCCCCTCCCTAAATGAGCAGTTCTTC. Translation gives CASSPSLNEQFF.

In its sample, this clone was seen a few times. The chain's CDR3 is CASSQPDWGENTEAFF. As DNA, the CDR3 is TGTGCCAGCAGCCAACCGGACTGGGGTGAAAACACTGAAGCTTTCTTT. The chain has TRBV4-2 and TRBJ1-1; no firm D call. CDR3 length equals 16 residues. The ends were cut back, 2 bases at V and 2 bases at J, with 15 bases in the middle. Germline V CDR1 and CDR2: LGHNA, YNFKEQ.

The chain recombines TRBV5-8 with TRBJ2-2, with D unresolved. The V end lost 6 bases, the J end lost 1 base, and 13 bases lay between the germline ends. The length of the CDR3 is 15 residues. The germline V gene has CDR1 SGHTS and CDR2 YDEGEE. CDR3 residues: CASTDTTLNTGELFF. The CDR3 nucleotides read TGTGCCAGCACCGACACCACCCTGAACACCGGGGAGCTGTTTTTT.

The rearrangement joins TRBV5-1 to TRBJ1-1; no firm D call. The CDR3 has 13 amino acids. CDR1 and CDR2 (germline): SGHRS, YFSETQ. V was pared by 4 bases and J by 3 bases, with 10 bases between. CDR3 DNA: TGCGCCAGCAGCCTACTCGGGTACACTGAAGCTTTCTTT. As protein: CASSLLGYTEAFF.

In DNA form, the CDR3 reads TGCAGCGTTGTTAAGGGGGCGAGCACTGAAGCTTTCTTT. Amino acid sequence: CSVVKGASTEAFF. This rearrangement joins TRBV29-1 to TRBJ1-1; TRBD1 matches at 7 bases. Germline CDR1 is SQVTM and CDR2 is ANQGSEA. V trimming: 4 bases; J trimming: 4 bases; junction bases outside the gene matches: 6. The CDR3 loop spans 13 amino acids.

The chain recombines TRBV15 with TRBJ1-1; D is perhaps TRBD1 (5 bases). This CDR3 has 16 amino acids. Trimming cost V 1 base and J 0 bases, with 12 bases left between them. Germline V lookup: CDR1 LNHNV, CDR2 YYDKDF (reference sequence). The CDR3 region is CATSRGGTGLNTEAFF. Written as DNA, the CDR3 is TGTGCCACCAGCAGAGGTGGTACAGGACTGAACACTGAAGCTTTCTTT. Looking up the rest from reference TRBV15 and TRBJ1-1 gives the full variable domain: DAMVIQNPRYQVTQFGKPVTLSCSQTLNHNVMYWYQQKSSQAPKLLFHYYDKDFNNEADTPDNFQSRRPNTSFCFLDIRSPGLGDTAMYLCATSRGGTGLNTEAFFGQGTRLTVV.

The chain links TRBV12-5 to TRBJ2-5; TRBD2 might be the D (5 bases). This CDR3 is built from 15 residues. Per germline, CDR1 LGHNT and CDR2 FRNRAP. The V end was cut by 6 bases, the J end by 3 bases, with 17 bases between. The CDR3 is CASGPGIYWEETQYF. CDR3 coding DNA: TGTGCTAGTGGCCCGGGGATCTATTGGGAAGAGACCCAGTACTTC.

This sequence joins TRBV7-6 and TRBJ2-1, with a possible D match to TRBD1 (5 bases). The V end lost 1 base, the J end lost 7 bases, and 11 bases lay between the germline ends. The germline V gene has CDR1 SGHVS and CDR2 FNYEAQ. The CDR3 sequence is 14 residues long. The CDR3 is CASSLGPGKNEQFF. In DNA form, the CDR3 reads TGTGCCAGCAGCTTAGGTCCAGGGAAGAATGAGCAGTTCTTC.

The CDR3 spells CASSHLAGVQFF. The CDR3 DNA is TGCGCCAGCAGCCATTTAGCGGGGGTACAGTTCTTC. This chain uses TRBV4-1 with TRBJ2-1, with 9 bases identical to TRBD2. This CDR3 spans 12 amino acids. Germline trimming cut 3 bases from V and 13 bases from J; bases unmatched to any gene: 4. Germline CDR1 and CDR2: MGHRA and YSYEKL.

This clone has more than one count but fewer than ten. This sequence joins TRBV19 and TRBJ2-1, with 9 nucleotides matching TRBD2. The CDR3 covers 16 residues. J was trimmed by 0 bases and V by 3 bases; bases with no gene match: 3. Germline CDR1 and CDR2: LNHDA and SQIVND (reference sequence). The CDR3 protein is CASSIHSGGSYNEQFF. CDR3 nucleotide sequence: TGTGCCAGTAGTATCCATAGCGGGGGCTCCTACAATGAGCAGTTCTTC.

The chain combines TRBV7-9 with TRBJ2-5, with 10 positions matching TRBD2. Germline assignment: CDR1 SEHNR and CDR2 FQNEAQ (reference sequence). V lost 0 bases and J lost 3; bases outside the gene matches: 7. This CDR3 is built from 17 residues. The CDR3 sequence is CASSLAIGLAGEETQYF. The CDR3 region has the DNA TGTGCCAGCAGCTTAGCAATAGGTCTAGCGGGGGAAGAGACCCAGTACTTC. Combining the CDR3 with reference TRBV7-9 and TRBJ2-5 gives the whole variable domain DTGVSQNPRHKITKRGQNVTFRCDPISEHNRLYWYRQTLGQGPEFLTYFQNEAQLEKSRLLSDRFSAERPKGSFSTLEIQRTEQGDSAMYLCASSLAIGLAGEETQYFGPGTRLLVL.